The 10 T cell receptor beta chains reported below all come from one sample, sequenced in a study of blood T cell repertoires in COVID-19. Method: immunoSEQ multiplex PCR; TCRdb's copy keeps in-frame clones and lacks some. Here the sample spans over 110,000 clones, roughly 90% being singletons. The sequenced sample was peripheral blood. All receptors come from a man in his 70s with acute or convalescent COVID-19.

This sequence joins TRBV19 and TRBJ2-5, with D tentatively TRBD2 (6 bases). The CDR3 runs 14 residues. CDR1 is LNHDA, CDR2 SQIVND, per germline (reference sequence). V shed 3 bases and J shed 1 base, with 9 bases lying between them. CDR3 protein: CASSMFGGQETQYF. For the CDR3, the DNA is TGTGCCAGTAGTATGTTCGGGGGCCAAGAGACCCAGTACTTC.

The CDR3 DNA reads as TGTGCCAGTAGTTCAAGACAGGGGTCTGGAAACACCATATATTTT. This codes for CASSSRQGSGNTIYF. The rearrangement joins TRBV19 to TRBJ1-3; 8 bases match TRBD1. The CDR3 totals 15 residues. Germline trimming cut 5 bases from V and 1 base from J; bases unmatched to any gene: 4. From germline, CDR1 is LNHDA and CDR2 SQIVND (reference sequence).

This chain uses TRBV11-3 with TRBJ1-2, with a weak D call TRBD1 (6 bases). Trimming took 6 bases from V and 5 from J, leaving 10 bases between them. From germline, CDR1 is SGHNT and CDR2 YENEEA. The CDR3 is 12 residues long. The CDR3 DNA reads TGTGCCAGCAGGGGAAGGGGGTATGGCTACACCTTC. Translated: CASRGRGYGYTF. Full variable domain (outside the CDR3, taken from reference TRBV11-3 and TRBJ1-2): EAGVVQSPRYKIIEKKQPVAFWCNPISGHNTLYWYLQNLGQGPELLIRYENEEAVDDSQLPKDRFSAERLKGVDSTLKIQPAELGDSAVYLCASRGRGYGYTFGSGTRLTVV.

The rearrangement joins TRBV5-1 to TRBJ2-1; D may be TRBD1 (5 bases). The V and J ends lost 2 bases and 4 bases respectively, with 10 bases between them. CDR1 is SGHRS and CDR2 is YFSETQ in the germline V gene. This CDR3 has 14 amino acids. The CDR3 is CASSFDSPYNEQFF. CDR3 sequence (DNA): TGCGCCAGCAGCTTTGACAGCCCGTACAATGAGCAGTTCTTC.

This clone has just one count. V gene TRBV18 combines with J gene TRBJ1-3; 7 nucleotides agree with TRBD1. Germline CDR1 KGHSH, CDR2 LQKENI. V gave up 4 bases and J gave up 4 bases; unmatched junction bases: 4. There are 14 residues in the CDR3. DNA for the CDR3: TGTGCCAGCTCACTTAAGACAGGGGGAAACACCATATATTTT. Residues: CASSLKTGGNTIYF.

This chain joins TRBV3-1 (or the pseudogene TRBV3-2) and TRBJ2-5; 9 bases match TRBD1. Trimming cost V 4 bases and J 3 bases; bases outside gene matches: 18. Germline CDR1 is LGHDT and CDR2 is YNNKEL (reference sequence). The CDR3 spans 19 residues. The CDR3 protein is CASSRSYRGHSSMEETQYF. The DNA of the CDR3 is TGTGCCAGCAGCCGTTCCTACAGGGGGCATAGCTCAATGGAAGAGACCCAGTACTTC.

The chain employs TRBV11-2 and TRBJ1-1; D is undetermined. Germline loops: CDR1 SGHAT, CDR2 FQNNGV. The V end was cut by 1 base, the J end by 3 bases, with 6 bases between. This CDR3 region has 13 residues. The CDR3 nucleotides are TGTGCCAGCAGCTTAGTAGTAGACACTGAAGCTTTCTTT. Protein product: CASSLVVDTEAFF. Variable domain in full (rest from reference TRBV11-2 and TRBJ1-1): EAGVAQSPRYKIIEKRQSVAFWCNPISGHATLYWYQQILGQGPKLLIQFQNNGVVDDSQLPKDRFSAERLKGVDSTLKIQPAKLEDSAVYLCASSLVVDTEAFFGQGTRLTVV.

The count of this clone is one. The chain uses TRBV27 and TRBJ2-3; 8 nucleotides align to TRBD2. This CDR3 spans 18 amino acids. Germline CDR1 MNHEY, CDR2 SMNVEV (reference sequence). After removal of 3 bases from V and 6 bases from J, the junction contained 17 bases not matched to a gene. CDR3 sequence reads: CASSFGLAGWGHSDTQYF. Here the CDR3 DNA reads TGTGCCAGCAGTTTCGGGTTAGCGGGGTGGGGCCATTCGGATACGCAGTATTTT.

The V and J genes are TRBV19 and TRBJ1-2; D is undetermined. The CDR3 covers 13 residues. With 7 bases removed from V and 4 bases from J, the gap between germline ends came to 13 bases. Germline values: CDR1 LNHDA, CDR2 SQIVND (reference sequence). The CDR3 bases are TGTGCCAGTAAACCGGGAGGAGGCTATGGCTACACCTTC. This translates into CASKPGGGYGYTF.

This chain links TRBV24-1 with TRBJ2-1, with 10 nucleotides matching TRBD1. Germline V gives CDR1 KGHDR, CDR2 SFDVKD. The CDR3 sequence is 15 residues long. J was trimmed by 6 bases and V by 5 bases; bases with no gene match: 6. CDR3 loop: CATSGPGTGVNEQFF. The CDR3 bases are TGTGCCACCAGTGGCCCCGGGACAGGGGTCAATGAGCAGTTCTTC.